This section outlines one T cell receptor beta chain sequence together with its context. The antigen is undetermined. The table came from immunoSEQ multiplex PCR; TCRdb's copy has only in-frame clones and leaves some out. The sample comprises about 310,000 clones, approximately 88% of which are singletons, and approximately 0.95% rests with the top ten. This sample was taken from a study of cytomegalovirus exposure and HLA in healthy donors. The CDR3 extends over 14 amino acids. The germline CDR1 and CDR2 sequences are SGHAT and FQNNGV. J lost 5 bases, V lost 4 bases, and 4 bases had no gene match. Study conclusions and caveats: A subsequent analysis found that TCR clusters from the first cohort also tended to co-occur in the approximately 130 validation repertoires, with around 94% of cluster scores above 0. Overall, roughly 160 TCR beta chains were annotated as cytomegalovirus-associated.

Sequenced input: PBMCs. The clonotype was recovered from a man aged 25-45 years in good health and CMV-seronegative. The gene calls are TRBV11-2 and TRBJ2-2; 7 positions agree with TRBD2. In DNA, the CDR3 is TGTGCCAGCAGCTACAGGCGGGGGACCGGGGAGCTGTTTTTT. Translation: CASSYRRGTGELFF. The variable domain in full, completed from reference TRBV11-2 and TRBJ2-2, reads EAGVAQSPRYKIIEKRQSVAFWCNPISGHATLYWYQQILGQGPKLLIQFQNNGVVDDSQLPKDRFSAERLKGVDSTLKIQPAKLEDSAVYLCASSYRRGTGELFFGEGSRLTVL.